This T cell receptor (beta chain) appears in the sequencing data of a study of identical twins. This clonotype was found a few times. As yet, its antigen is unknown. Trimming stripped 2 bases from V and 7 bases from J, with 15 bases between. Germline values: CDR1 DFQATT, CDR2 SNEGSKA (reference sequence). CDR3 length: 14 amino acids. Findings and limits, study-wide: Memory repertoires showed no such pattern, whereas abundant cord blood beta clonotypes carried fewer insertions.

Template switching added a universal primer binding site, and final cDNA carried unique molecular identifiers. In TCRdb, the 5' RACE reads were re-called with MiXCR into one record per CDR3 protein. The table has 460,000 or so distinct CDR3 sequences, about 14% seen once. A further study also used this sample, focusing on yellow fever vaccine responses in identical twins.

Sequenced: CD4+ T cells sorted from blood. The chain is built from TRBV20-1 and TRBJ2-1; D call uncertain. This clonotype was sampled from a woman aged 18-30 years in good health. The CDR3 DNA sequence: TGCAGTGCTAGAAGGGTCGGCCAAATAAATGAGCAGTTCTTC. This encodes CSARRVGQINEQFF.